Shown below are 23 T cell receptor beta chains from a single sample sequenced in a study of kidney transplant recipient with SARS-CoV-2 infection. TCRdb independently ran MiXCR on the reads; one entry per CDR3 protein. This table has under 250,000 distinct CDR3 sequences, under 35% appearing once. The specimen was a blood sample, collected at baseline and between days 110 and 120 from a kidney transplant recipient. These receptor sequences come from a young adult male patient who had COVID-19 and was a kidney transplant recipient. The graft donor may be the source of some T cells.

This clonotype has ten or more counts. The chain joins TRBV28 to TRBJ2-6, with D perhaps matching TRBD1 or TRBD2 (5 bases each). Germline CDR1 MDHEN, CDR2 SYDVKM. The CDR3 is made up of 16 amino acids. Trimming left V 6 bases short and J 3 bases short, with 15 bases between. CDR3 nucleotides: TGTGCCAGCAGCCACTTGGGGGAAGTTGGGGCCAACGTCCTGACTTTC. Translated: CASSHLGEVGANVLTF.

This clonotype appeared many times. J is TRBJ2-7 and V is TRBV6-9, with 8 bases that match TRBD2. Per germline, CDR1 MNHGY and CDR2 SVAAGI. Trimming cost V 0 bases and J 5 bases; bases outside gene matches: 6. The CDR3 spans 15 residues. The CDR3 nucleotides read TGTGCCAGCAGTTATTCGGGACTAGTCGAAAACGAGCAGTACTTC. It is translated as CASSYSGLVENEQYF.

Concerning this clonotype: This may come from a read error, since a much larger clone is one base off. The J gene is TRBJ1-2, the V gene TRBV7-2; no definite D call. Germline V gene lookup returns CDR1 SGHTA and CDR2 FQGNSA. V lost 5 bases, J lost 4 bases, and 23 bases lay in between. This CDR3 has 17 amino acids. In DNA form, the CDR3 reads TGTGCCAGCAGCAGCGTTGGCAGAGACGGAAAGACCTATGGCTACACCTTC. Translated, it gives CASSSVGRDGKTYGYTF.

With respect to this clonotype: This could be a read error, since a much larger clone is one nucleotide away. The chain joins TRBV7-7 to TRBJ1-2; unclear D gene. CDR3 length: 17 amino acids. CDR1 is SSHAT, CDR2 FNYEAQ, per germline (reference sequence). Trimming stripped 5 bases from V and 4 bases from J, with 23 bases between. Here the CDR3 DNA reads TGTGCCAGCAGCGAACATGGTAAGTGCCGAAAGATCTATGGCTACACCTTC. Its protein product is CASSEHGKCRKIYGYTF.

This clonotype has a single count. This is likely an artifact of a read error, given a far larger clone one base away. The J gene is TRBJ2-1, the V gene TRBV2, with a possible D match to TRBD2 (5 bases). TRBJ2-3 explains the end of the DNA better; the J call may be wrong. The CDR3 has 17 residues. Germline V CDR1 and CDR2: SNHLY, FYNNEI. CDR3 bases: TGTGCCGGCAGTGAATGGGAGCGGTTACTAAGGGCAGATACGCAGTATTTT. Its protein is CAGSEWERLLRADTQYF.

In this sample, this clonotype turned up a few times. The rearrangement joins TRBV29-1 to TRBJ2-5; 12 bases match TRBD1. CDR3 length equals 13 residues. V shed 4 bases and J 7 bases; nucleotides not matched to a gene: 4. CDR1 SQVTM and CDR2 ANQGSEA come from the germline V gene. CDR3 amino acids: CSVGGTGGRTQYF. CDR3 bases: TGCAGCGTTGGAGGGACAGGGGGCCGGACCCAGTACTTC.

As concerns this clonotype: A much more abundant neighbour one base away suggests this may be a read error. The chain combines TRBV5-6 with TRBJ1-2; D is unclear. In germline, CDR1 is SGHDT, CDR2 YYEEEE. The CDR3 is 12 residues long. CDR3 DNA: TGTGTCAGCAGCTTTATGAGCGATGGCTACACCTTC. Translated: CVSSFMSDGYTF.

This sequence joins TRBV12-2 and TRBJ1-2. TRBV12-2 corresponds to a pseudogene. The CDR3 has 17 amino acids. CDR3 bases: TGTGCAAGTCGCGGGGATGAGACTCCACGAAAGACCTATGGCTACACCTTC. It codes for CASRGDETPRKTYGYTF.

As regards this clonotype: A much larger clone differs by one base, so this may be a read error. The J gene is TRBJ2-4, the V gene TRBV7-6, with D possibly matching TRBD2 (6 bases). Germline CDR1 and CDR2: SGHVS and FNYEAQ. CDR3 length equals 17 residues. The CDR3 is CASSPGVESRKTYGYAF. The CDR3 nucleotides read TGTGCCAGCAGCCCGGGAGTTGAATCTCGAAAGACCTATGGCTACGCCTTC.

The count of this clonotype is one. A much larger clone differs from this one at a single base, so this may be a read error. The chain employs TRBV19 and TRBJ1-1; no firm D call. CDR1 and CDR2 (germline): LNHDA, SQIVND (reference sequence). V dropped 2 bases and J dropped 5 bases, with 6 bases sitting between them. The length of the CDR3 is 12 residues. The CDR3 DNA reads TGTGCCAGTAGTATAACGTGGACTGAAGCTTTCTTT. Its translation: CASSITWTEAFF.

A remark on this clonotype: This could be a read error, since a much larger clone is one nucleotide away. The V and J genes are TRBV23-1 and TRBJ1-2; D unclear. TRBV23-1 is labeled an ORF, and its function is uncertain. This CDR3 region has 17 residues. Trimming took off 5 bases at V and 4 bases at J, with 23 bases between the two ends. The DNA of the CDR3 is TGCGCCAGCAGTTTCAAGGAGCTACGCAGAAAGACCTATGGCTACACCTTC. As protein: CASSFKELRRKTYGYTF.

This clonotype has at least ten counts. The gene calls are TRBV15 and TRBJ1-2, with D hard to call. Germline CDR1 and CDR2: LNHNV and YYDKDF (reference sequence). The CDR3 is 17 amino acids. Trimming removed 4 bases from V and 4 bases from J, with 22 bases in between. CDR3 DNA: TGTGCCACCAGCATTGGATTAAGGTGTGGAAAGACCTATGGCTACACCTTC. Translating it yields CATSIGLRCGKTYGYTF.

This clonotype was picked up one time. This may be a read error: a much more frequent sequence differs by one nucleotide. This chain links TRBV10-3 with TRBJ1-2; D is uncertain. The V gene's germline CDR1 is ENHRY and CDR2 SYGVKD. CDR3 length: 15 residues. Trimming cost V 5 bases and J 6 bases, with 19 bases left between them. In DNA, the CDR3 is TGTGCCATCAGTAAAACTGGAACGGCGTCGAATGGCTACACCTTC. This codes for CAISKTGTASNGYTF.

This clonotype was recorded many times. The chain combines TRBV7-9 with TRBJ2-5; unclear D gene. Germline CDR1 is SEHNR and CDR2 is FQNEAQ (reference sequence). Trimming left V 5 bases short and J 5 bases short, with 6 bases between. CDR3 length equals 11 residues. CDR3 DNA: TGTGCCAGCAGCACATTCGAGACCCAGTACTTC. Residues: CASSTFETQYF.

This clonotype was counted ten times or more. The rearrangement links TRBV11-2 to TRBJ2-1; D is uncertain. Germline V lookup: CDR1 SGHAT, CDR2 FQNNGV. The CDR3 is made up of 13 amino acids. Trimming left V 6 bases short and J 10 bases short, with 16 bases between. DNA for the CDR3: TGTGCCAGCAGTCAGGTAGCCGCGCCCGAGCAGTTCTTC. Amino acids: CASSQVAAPEQFF.

A remark on this clonotype: A much larger clone lies a single base off, so this may be a read error. The rearrangement links TRBV7-9 to TRBJ1-1; TRBD1 aligns across 9 bases. The germline CDR1 and CDR2 sequences are SEHNR and FQNEAQ (reference sequence). There are 15 residues in the CDR3. The CDR3 bases are TGTACCAGCAGCTCACAGGGGGCTACGAGCACTGAAGCTTTCTTT. Protein product: CTSSSQGATSTEAFF.

This clonotype was seen at least ten times. The chain recombines TRBV5-6 with TRBJ1-2, with no clear D. The CDR3 is 16 amino acids. V was shortened by 7 bases and J by 4 bases, with 23 bases between the two germline ends. Per the germline V gene, CDR1 is SGHDT and CDR2 is YYEEEE. The CDR3 bases are TGTGCCAGCCACAAGGGCAATAGTCGAAAGACCTATGGCTACACCTTC. Residues: CASHKGNSRKTYGYTF.

This clonotype was picked up many times. The CDR3 DNA reads TGTGCCAGCAGCTTAAGGGACATGGACTATGGCTACACCTTC. Amino acids: CASSLRDMDYGYTF. The V gene is TRBV7-3, the J gene TRBJ1-2; possibly TRBD1 for D (6 bases). V lost 1 base to trimming and J lost 3 bases, with 9 bases between them. The germline CDR1 and CDR2 sequences are SGHTA and FQGTGA. CDR3 length: 14 amino acids. The whole variable domain, remainder taken from reference TRBV7-3 and TRBJ1-2, is GAGVSQTPSNKVTEKGKYVELRCDPISGHTALYWYRQSLGQGPEFLIYFQGTGAADDSGLPNDRFFAVRPEGSVSTLKIQRTERGDSAVYLCASSLRDMDYGYTFGSGTRLTVV.

Details on this clonotype: At one end, the junction sequence differs from germline, possibly due to a read error. The chain recombines TRBV10-1 with TRBJ2-2; 9 nucleotides match TRBD2. Germline values: CDR1 WNHNN, CDR2 SYGVQD (reference sequence). The CDR3 contains 18 residues. CDR3 in amino acids: CVSSEKARASGIGGELFF. CDR3 nucleotide sequence: TGCGTCAGCAGTGAGAAGGCGCGGGCTAGCGGGATTGGCGGGGAGCTGTTTTTT.

In its sample, this clonotype was seen many times. The chain links TRBV6-6 to TRBJ1-2; D not certain. The CDR3 is 17 amino acids. CDR1 and CDR2 from the germline V gene are MNHNY and SVGAGI (reference sequence). Trimming pared 5 bases from V and 4 bases from J, leaving 23 bases between. The DNA for the CDR3 is TGTGCCAGCAGTGGATGGCAAGGTGGGAGAAAGACCTATGGCTACACCTTC. Its translation: CASSGWQGGRKTYGYTF.

This clonotype was seen at least ten times. The genes are TRBV11-3 and TRBJ1-2; unclear D gene. Trimming took 4 bases from V and 4 from J, leaving 22 bases between them. This CDR3 is 17 amino acids long. CDR1 and CDR2 from the germline V gene are SGHNT and YENEEA. The CDR3 DNA reads TGTGCCAGCAGCTCATCCACCGATCTCGGAAAGACCTATGGCTACACCTTC. It translates to CASSSSTDLGKTYGYTF.

Worth noting for this clonotype: A read error may explain this, as a much larger clone is one base away. It is likely a read error, because the conserved phenylalanine at the end of the CDR3 is missing. V usage is TRBV11-1 and J usage is TRBJ1-2; D gene ambiguous. Trimming shortened V by 5 bases and J by 4 bases, and 23 bases separated the two germline ends. The V gene's germline CDR1 is SGHAT and CDR2 FQDESV (reference sequence). The CDR3 is 17 residues long. CDR3 in amino acids: CASSHKLKAGKTYGYTS. Here the CDR3 DNA reads TGTGCCAGCAGCCATAAACTTAAGGCTGGAAAGACCTATGGCTACACCTCC.

This clonotype came up many times. The genes are TRBV6-5 and TRBJ1-6, with a weak D call TRBD1 (6 bases). CDR1 MNHEY and CDR2 SVGAGI come from the germline V gene. This CDR3 has 16 amino acids. With 3 bases removed from V and 6 bases from J, the gap between germline ends came to 15 bases. CDR3 region: CASSYRGGRSNSPLHF. DNA for the CDR3: TGTGCCAGCAGTTATAGGGGGGGGCGCAGTAATTCACCCCTCCACTTT.